The subject of this entry is one T cell receptor (beta chain). TCRdb ran MiXCR on the RT-PCR reads and lists one entry per CDR3 protein. The table records tens of thousands of distinct CDR3 sequences, 45% to 50% of them present only once. This entry comes from a study of patients and donors after allogeneic stem cell transplantation. Trimming removed 5 bases from V and 6 bases from J; junction bases left unmatched: 9. This CDR3 contains 15 residues. V usage is TRBV12-3 or TRBV12-4 and J usage is TRBJ1-5; 8 nucleotides align to TRBD1. This TCR was recovered from a human donor who was either an allogeneic HSCT recipient or a stem cell or donor lymphocyte infusion donor (not recorded which). It is not recorded whose cells these are; they may come from a transplant donor. Sequencing was done on a sample of blood, either unsorted or a sorted T cell fraction (not recorded which). The CDR3 DNA reads as TGTGCCAGCAGTGCAGGGGGCGCGGGTTCTCAGCCCCAGCATTTT. Translated: CASSAGGAGSQPQHF.